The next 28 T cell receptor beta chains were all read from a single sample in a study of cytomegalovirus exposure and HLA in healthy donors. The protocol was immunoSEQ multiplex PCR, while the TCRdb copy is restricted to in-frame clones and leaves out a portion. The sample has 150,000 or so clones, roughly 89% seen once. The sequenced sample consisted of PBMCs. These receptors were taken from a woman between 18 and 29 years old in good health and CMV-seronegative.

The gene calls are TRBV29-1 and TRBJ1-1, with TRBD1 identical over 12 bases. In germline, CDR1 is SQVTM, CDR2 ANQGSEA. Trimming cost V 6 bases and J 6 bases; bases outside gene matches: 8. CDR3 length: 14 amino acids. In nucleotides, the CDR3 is TGCAGCGTCACCACCGGGACAGGGGGCCCTGAAGCTTTCTTT. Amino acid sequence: CSVTTGTGGPEAFF.

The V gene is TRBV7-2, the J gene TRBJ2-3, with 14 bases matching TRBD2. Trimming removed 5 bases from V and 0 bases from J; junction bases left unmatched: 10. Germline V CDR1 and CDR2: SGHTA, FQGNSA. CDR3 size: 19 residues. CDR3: CASSQGLAGGPSSTDTQYF. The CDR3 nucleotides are TGTGCCAGCAGCCAAGGACTAGCGGGGGGCCCGTCTAGCACAGATACGCAGTATTTT.

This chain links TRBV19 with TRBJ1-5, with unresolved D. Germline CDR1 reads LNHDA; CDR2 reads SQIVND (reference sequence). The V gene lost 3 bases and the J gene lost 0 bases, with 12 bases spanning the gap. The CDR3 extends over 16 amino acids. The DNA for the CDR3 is TGTGCCAGTAGTATTAAGGACTTCTATAGCAATCAGCCCCAGCATTTT. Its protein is CASSIKDFYSNQPQHF.

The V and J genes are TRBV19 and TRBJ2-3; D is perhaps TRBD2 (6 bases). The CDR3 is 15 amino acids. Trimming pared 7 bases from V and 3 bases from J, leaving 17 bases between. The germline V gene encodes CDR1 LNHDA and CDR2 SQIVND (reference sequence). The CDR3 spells CASTVGLSQTDTQYF. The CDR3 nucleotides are TGTGCCAGTACCGTGGGACTCTCGCAAACAGATACGCAGTATTTT.

In nucleotides, the CDR3 is TGCGCCAGCAGCCAGGCTTCGGGGTCTGGGGCCAACGTCCTGACTTTC. This encodes CASSQASGSGANVLTF. The chain links TRBV4-1 to TRBJ2-6; a weak D match, TRBD2 (5 bases). Germline V CDR1 and CDR2: MGHRA, YSYEKL. V was trimmed by 3 bases and J by 1 base, leaving 10 bases between them. CDR3 length: 16 residues.

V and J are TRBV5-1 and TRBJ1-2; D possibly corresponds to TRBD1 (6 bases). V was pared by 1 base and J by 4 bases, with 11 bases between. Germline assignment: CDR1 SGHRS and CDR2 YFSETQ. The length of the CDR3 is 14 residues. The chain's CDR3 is CASSLSDRAYGYTF. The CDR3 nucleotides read TGCGCCAGCAGCTTGTCGGACAGAGCCTATGGCTACACCTTC.

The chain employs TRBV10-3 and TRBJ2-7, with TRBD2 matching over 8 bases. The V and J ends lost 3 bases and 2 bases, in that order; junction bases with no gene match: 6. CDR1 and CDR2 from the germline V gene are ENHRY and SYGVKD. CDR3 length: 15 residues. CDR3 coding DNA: TGTGCCATCAGTGACCCGACTAGCGCTCCCTACGAGCAGTACTTC. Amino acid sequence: CAISDPTSAPYEQYF.

In DNA form, the CDR3 reads TGTGCCATCAGTGCGACAGATTATAATTCACCCCTCCACTTT. Translating gives CAISATDYNSPLHF. This chain uses TRBV10-3 with TRBJ1-6, with a possible D match to TRBD1 (5 bases). The germline CDR1 and CDR2 sequences are ENHRY and SYGVKD. Trimming took 4 bases from V and 4 from J, leaving 8 bases between them. The CDR3 has 14 residues.

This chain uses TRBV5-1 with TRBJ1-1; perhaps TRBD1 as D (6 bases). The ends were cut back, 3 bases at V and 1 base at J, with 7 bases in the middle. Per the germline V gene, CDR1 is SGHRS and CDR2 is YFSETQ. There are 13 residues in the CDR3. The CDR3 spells CASSWGPNTEAFF. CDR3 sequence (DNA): TGCGCCAGCAGCTGGGGGCCGAACACTGAAGCTTTCTTT.

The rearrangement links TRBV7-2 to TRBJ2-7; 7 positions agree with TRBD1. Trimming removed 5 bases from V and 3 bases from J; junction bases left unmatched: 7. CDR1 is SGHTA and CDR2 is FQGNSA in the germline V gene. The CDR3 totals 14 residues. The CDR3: CASSRTGTDYEQYF. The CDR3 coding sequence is TGTGCCAGCAGCCGGACCGGGACAGACTACGAGCAGTACTTC.

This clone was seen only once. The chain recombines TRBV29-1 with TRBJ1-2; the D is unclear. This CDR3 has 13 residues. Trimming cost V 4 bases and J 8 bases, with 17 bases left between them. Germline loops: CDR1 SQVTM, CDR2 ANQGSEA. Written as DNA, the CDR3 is TGCAGCGTTGGGACGGCGGGCCGTATCGGCTACACCTTC. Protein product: CSVGTAGRIGYTF. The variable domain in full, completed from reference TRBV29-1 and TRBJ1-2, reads SAVISQKPSRDICQRGTSLTIQCQVDSQVTMMFWYRQQPGQSLTLIATANQGSEATYESGFVIDKFPISRPNLTFSTLTVSNMSPEDSSIYLCSVGTAGRIGYTFGSGTRLTVV.

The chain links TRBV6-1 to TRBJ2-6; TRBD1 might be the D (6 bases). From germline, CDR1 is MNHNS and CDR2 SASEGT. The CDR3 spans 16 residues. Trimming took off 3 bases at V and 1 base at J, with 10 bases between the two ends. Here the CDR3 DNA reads TGTGCCAGCAGTGAGTTAACAGGGTCTGGGGCCAACGTCCTGACTTTC. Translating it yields CASSELTGSGANVLTF.

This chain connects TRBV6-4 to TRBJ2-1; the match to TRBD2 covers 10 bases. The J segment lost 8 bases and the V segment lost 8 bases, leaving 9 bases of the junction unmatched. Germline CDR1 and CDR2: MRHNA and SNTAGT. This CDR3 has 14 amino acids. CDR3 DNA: TGTGCCAGCGGGGGGACTAGCGAGTCCCATGAGCAGTTCTTC. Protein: CASGGTSESHEQFF.

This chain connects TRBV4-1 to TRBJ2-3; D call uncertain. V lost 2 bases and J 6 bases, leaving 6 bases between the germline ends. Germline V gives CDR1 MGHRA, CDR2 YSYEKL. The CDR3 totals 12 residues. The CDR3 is CASSQLGDTQYF. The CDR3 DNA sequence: TGCGCCAGCAGCCAACTGGGCGATACGCAGTATTTT.

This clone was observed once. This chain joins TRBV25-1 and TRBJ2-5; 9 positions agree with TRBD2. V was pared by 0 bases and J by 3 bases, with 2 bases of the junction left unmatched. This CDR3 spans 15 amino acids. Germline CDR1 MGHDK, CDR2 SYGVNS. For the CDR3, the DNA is TGTGCCAGCAGTGAATATAGCGGGGGTGAAGAGACCCAGTACTTC. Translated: CASSEYSGGEETQYF.

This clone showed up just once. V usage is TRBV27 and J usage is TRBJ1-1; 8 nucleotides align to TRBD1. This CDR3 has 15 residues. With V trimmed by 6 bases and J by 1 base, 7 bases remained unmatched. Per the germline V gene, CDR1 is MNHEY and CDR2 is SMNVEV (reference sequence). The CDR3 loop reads CASRLTGTGNTEAFF. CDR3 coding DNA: TGTGCCAGCAGATTAACCGGGACAGGGAACACTGAAGCTTTCTTT.

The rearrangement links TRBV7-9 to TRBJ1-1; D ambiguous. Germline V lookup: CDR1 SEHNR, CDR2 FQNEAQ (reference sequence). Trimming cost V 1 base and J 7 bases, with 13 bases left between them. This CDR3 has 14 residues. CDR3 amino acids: CASSLVARGSEAFF. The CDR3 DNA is TGTGCCAGCAGCTTAGTCGCCCGAGGGAGTGAAGCTTTCTTT.

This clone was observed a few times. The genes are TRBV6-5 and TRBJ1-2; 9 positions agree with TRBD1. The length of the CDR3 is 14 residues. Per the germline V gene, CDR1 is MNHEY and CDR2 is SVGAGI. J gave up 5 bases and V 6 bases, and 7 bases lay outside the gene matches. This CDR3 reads CASRGPGQGYGYTF. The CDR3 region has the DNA TGTGCCAGCAGAGGGCCGGGACAGGGATATGGCTACACCTTC.

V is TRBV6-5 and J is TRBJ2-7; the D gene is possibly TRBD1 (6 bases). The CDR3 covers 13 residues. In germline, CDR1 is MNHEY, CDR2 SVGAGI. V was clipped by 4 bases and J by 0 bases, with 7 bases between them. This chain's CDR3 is CASSWDTSYEQYF. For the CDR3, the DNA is TGTGCCAGCAGTTGGGACACCTCCTACGAGCAGTACTTC.

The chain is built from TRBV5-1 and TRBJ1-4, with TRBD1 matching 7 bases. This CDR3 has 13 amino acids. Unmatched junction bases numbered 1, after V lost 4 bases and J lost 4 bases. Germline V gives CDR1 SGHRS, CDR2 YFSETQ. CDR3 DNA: TGCGCCAGCAGCGGGACAGTTAATGAAAAACTGTTTTTT. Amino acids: CASSGTVNEKLFF.

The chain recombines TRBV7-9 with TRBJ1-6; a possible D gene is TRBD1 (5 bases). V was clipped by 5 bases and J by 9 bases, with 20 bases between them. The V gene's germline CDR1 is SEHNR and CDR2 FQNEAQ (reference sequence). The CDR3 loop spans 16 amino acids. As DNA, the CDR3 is TGTGCCAGCAGCCCCTCCCAGGGTGTTATGACTTCACCCCTCCACTTT. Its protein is CASSPSQGVMTSPLHF.

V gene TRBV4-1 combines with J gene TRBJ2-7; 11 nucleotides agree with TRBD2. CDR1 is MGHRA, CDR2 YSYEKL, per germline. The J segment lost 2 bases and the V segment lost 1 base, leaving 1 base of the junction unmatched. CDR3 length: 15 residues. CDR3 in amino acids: CASSQGTSGPYEQYF. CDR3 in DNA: TGCGCCAGCAGCCAAGGGACTAGCGGGCCCTACGAGCAGTACTTC.

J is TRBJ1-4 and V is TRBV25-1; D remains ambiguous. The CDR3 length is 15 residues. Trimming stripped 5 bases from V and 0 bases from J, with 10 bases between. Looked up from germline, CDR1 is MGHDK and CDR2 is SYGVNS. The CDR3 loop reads CASSWQLATNEKLFF. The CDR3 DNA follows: TGTGCCAGCAGTTGGCAGCTAGCAACTAATGAAAAACTGTTTTTT.

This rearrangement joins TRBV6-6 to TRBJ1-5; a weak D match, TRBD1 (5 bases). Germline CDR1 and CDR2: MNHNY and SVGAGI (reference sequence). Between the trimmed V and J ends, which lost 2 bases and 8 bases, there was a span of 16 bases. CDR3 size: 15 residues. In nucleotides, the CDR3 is TGTGCCAGCAGTTACCCGGGAGGGACCCAGGAGCCCCAGCATTTT. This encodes CASSYPGGTQEPQHF.

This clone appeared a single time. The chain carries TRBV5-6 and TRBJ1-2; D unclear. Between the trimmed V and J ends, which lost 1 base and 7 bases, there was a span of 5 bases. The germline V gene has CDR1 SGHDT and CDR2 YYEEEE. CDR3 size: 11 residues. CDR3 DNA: TGTGCCAGCAGCTTGTTCGGTGGCTACACCTTC. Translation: CASSLFGGYTF.

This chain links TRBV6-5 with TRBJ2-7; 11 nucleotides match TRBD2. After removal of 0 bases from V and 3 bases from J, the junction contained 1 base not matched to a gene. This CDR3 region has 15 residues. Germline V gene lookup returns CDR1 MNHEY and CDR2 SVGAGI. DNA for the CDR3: TGTGCCAGCAGTTACTCTCTAGCGGGGGGCTACGAGCAGTACTTC. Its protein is CASSYSLAGGYEQYF.

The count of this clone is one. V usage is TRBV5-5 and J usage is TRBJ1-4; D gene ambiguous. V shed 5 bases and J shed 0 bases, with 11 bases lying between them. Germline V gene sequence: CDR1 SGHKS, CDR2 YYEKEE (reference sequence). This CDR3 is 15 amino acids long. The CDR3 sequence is CASRLNSATNEKLFF. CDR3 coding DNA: TGTGCCAGCAGACTTAATAGCGCAACTAATGAAAAACTGTTTTTT.

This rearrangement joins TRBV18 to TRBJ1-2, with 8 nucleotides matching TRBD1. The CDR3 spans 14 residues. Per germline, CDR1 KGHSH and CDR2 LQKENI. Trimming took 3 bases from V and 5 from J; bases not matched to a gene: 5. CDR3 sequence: CASSPDQGAYGYTF. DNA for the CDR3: TGTGCCAGCTCACCTGATCAGGGGGCATATGGCTACACCTTC.